This T cell receptor (beta chain) was identified during a study of cytomegalovirus exposure and HLA in healthy donors. Study outcomes and limitations: A link between a missense DCLRE1C variant and TCR beta V- and J-gene trimming emerged from a later analysis. The authors later found HLA-associated TCR beta chains more clonally expanded than equally common others.

Healthy bone marrow donors made up the donor group. Per the germline V gene, CDR1 is SGDLS and CDR2 is YYNGEE. Trimming cost V 0 bases and J 8 bases, with 6 bases left between them. The CDR3 is 12 residues long. Note on this clone: Its target is not known. The sample has other DNA sequences that encode this CDR3 too.

Amplification used 60 Vbeta primers and 13 Jbeta primers. Original analysis: Approximately 78 million unique TCR beta chains, roughly 11 million of them shared, were counted by a later analysis. Clones were read by immunoSEQ multiplex PCR, and TCRdb kept only the in-frame ones, dropping some. From that table come the V and J calls and clone size; the DNA was used to work out D and trimming. The repertoire holds under 200,000 clones, with approximately 71% as singletons. This sequence was found in a girl aged 5 to 17 in good health and CMV-seronegative. Sequenced input: PBMCs. The chain employs TRBV9 and TRBJ2-1, with D possibly being TRBD2 (5 bases). In nucleotides, the CDR3 is TGTGCCAGCAGCGTAGGGGGAGATGAGCAGTTCTTC. Translated, it gives CASSVGGDEQFF.